The present TCR beta chain was sequenced within a study of OX40 agonist ivuxolimab in advanced cancers. With respect to the entire study: The costimulatory receptor OX40 (CD134) was targeted by ivuxolimab, a fully human IgG2 agonistic monoclonal antibody. In the dose-escalation cohort, 82.7% of patients were male, and the mean age was approximately 60 years with a range of 23 to 79. The paper covers the monotherapy dose-escalation part of the phase I ivuxolimab trial, which included N of about 50 patients. The point of sequencing TCRbeta in the periphery was to test whether ivuxolimab changed TCR sequence diversity and drove clonal T-cell expansion. Partial responses were achieved by three dose-escalation patients, of whom one had hepatocellular carcinoma and two had cutaneous melanoma. Of the 50 or so patients in dose escalation, about 20 had hepatocellular carcinoma, some 15 had melanoma, 9 had renal cell carcinoma and 9 had head and neck cancer. Intravenous ivuxolimab was administered to patients every 2 weeks at six dose levels: 0.01, 0.1, 0.3, 1.5, 3 and 10 mg/kg. Prior anti-PD-1, anti-PD-L1 or anti-CTLA-4 therapy was permitted, and about 40% of dose-escalation patients had received checkpoint inhibitors.

Here V drops 5 bases and J drops 0 bases, and the junction holds 10 bases not matched to any gene. The CDR3 goes from the cysteine to the phenylalanine over 18 residues. The entry retains the CDR3 DNA only, 54 bases that are in frame from base 1. From a lookup of the germline V gene, CDR1 and CDR2 are SGHTA and FQGNSA. Patients with autoimmune disease history or receiving systemic immunosuppression were excluded from the trial. Peripheral blood for TCR sequencing was collected from all dose cohorts at baseline, on cycle 4 day 1, and on cycle 7 day 1. Samples came from an open-label, multicenter, first-in-human phase I dose-escalation trial of ivuxolimab. Adults with locally advanced or metastatic melanoma, renal cell, hepatocellular, or head and neck squamous cell carcinoma were enrolled in the trial. Before TCR sequencing, CD4+ T cells and CD8+ T cells from peripheral blood were sorted into separate populations.

Overall study outcomes, separate from this receptor: At doses of 0.1 to 3.0 mg/kg, clonal expansion of both CD4+ and CD8+ blood T cells was observed from baseline to week 6. In the 0.1-3.0 mg/kg groups, partial responders were among the patients with the lowest normalized peripheral clonal expansion, particularly in CD8+ T cells. The antigen specificity of the clonally expanded peripheral T cells was not determined. Low levels of normalized T-cell clonal expansion were also seen in some patients who did not respond. After ivuxolimab, more expanded clones were found on average in CD8+ T cells than in CD4+ T cells.

Genomic DNA was extracted from sorted cells for sequencing of the TCRbeta CDR3 region. The immunoSEQ Assay was used for sequencing of TCRbeta CDR3 regions. TCRdb carries this immuneACCESS record with in-frame sequences only. Its versions omit some clonotypes, under half of them owing to an unresolved V gene in the studies checked, with the rest unexplained. In this sample the table shows about 64,000 clones, under 95% of which occur a single time. The ten most abundant clones make up roughly 0.45% of the sample. Turning to this clone: Its binding antigen is unknown. The record has no base qualities; no much larger clone is one base away.

This TCR derives from an adult with an advanced solid tumor such as melanoma, head and neck, liver or kidney cancer. The sequenced sample was CD4+ or CD8+ T cells sorted from blood, obtained in a trial of the OX40 agonist ivuxolimab. This chain joins TRBV7-2 to TRBJ2-7; 13 central nucleotides agree with TRBD2. CDR3 loop: CASSNPTSGRYSSYEQYF. The DNA reads as follows: TGTGCCAGCAGCAACCCGACTAGCGGGAGGTATAGCTCCTACGAGCAGTACTTC.